Each of the 17 T cell receptor beta chains below was sequenced from the same sample in a study of blood T cell repertoires in COVID-19 (dated by TCRdb to the early 2020s). Libraries were built with the immunoSEQ multiplex PCR assay. As stored in TCRdb, this immuneACCESS dataset retains in-frame rearrangements with V and J assigned. A fraction of the clones does not appear; measured against another copy, unresolved V genes explain less than half of the discrepancy, and the remainder lacks a known reason. The sample includes approximately 300,000 clones, with roughly 90% observed a single time. The leading ten clones occupy 3.9% of the sample. Input material: PBMCs or T cells enriched from blood (not recorded which). The source is a woman in her twenties or thirties who had been exposed to COVID-19.

V usage is TRBV7-2 and J usage is TRBJ2-5, with a tentative D call TRBD2 (5 bases). The germline V gene has CDR1 SGHTA and CDR2 FQGNSA. Trimming removed 4 bases from V and 0 bases from J, with 6 bases in between. This CDR3 contains 13 residues. In nucleotides, the CDR3 is TGTGCCAGCAGCTCCGGGGACCAAGAGACCCAGTACTTC. The encoded protein is CASSSGDQETQYF.

The genes are TRBV11-3 and TRBJ1-5; D uncertain. Trimming stripped 6 bases from V and 0 bases from J, with 15 bases between. The germline CDR1 and CDR2 sequences are SGHNT and YENEEA. The CDR3 sequence is 16 residues long. CDR3: CASSRLHRYSNQPQHF. The CDR3 DNA follows: TGTGCCAGCAGTCGTCTCCACCGGTATAGCAATCAGCCCCAGCATTTT.

The chain carries TRBV21-1 and TRBJ2-7; TRBD1 reflects the table's D call only, with no check against the DNA. TRBV21-1 is tagged as a pseudogene. This CDR3 has 15 amino acids. CDR3 nucleotides: TGTGCCAGCAGCAAAGGTGGACAGGGGTTTGACGAGCAGTACTTC. This encodes CASSKGGQGFDEQYF.

The gene calls are TRBV5-1 and TRBJ2-1; 14 nucleotides agree with TRBD2. The length of the CDR3 is 18 residues. The junction had 6 bases not matched to a gene; V was cut back by 4 bases and J by 0 bases. The V gene's germline CDR1 is SGHRS and CDR2 YFSETQ. The CDR3 sequence is CASSRTSGGSNSYNEQFF. The CDR3, as DNA: TGCGCCAGCAGCCGGACTAGCGGGGGGTCTAACTCCTACAATGAGCAGTTCTTC.

The CDR3 region is CASSSQGVNEQFF. The CDR3, as DNA: TGCGCCAGCAGCTCACAGGGTGTCAATGAGCAGTTCTTC. The V gene is TRBV5-1, the J gene TRBJ2-1; a possible D gene is TRBD1 (6 bases). V dropped 3 bases and J dropped 6 bases, with 10 bases sitting between them. Germline-derived CDR1 and CDR2 are SGHRS and YFSETQ. This CDR3 is built from 13 residues.

This chain links TRBV25-1 with TRBJ2-7, with D tentatively TRBD1 (5 bases). CDR1 and CDR2 from the germline V gene are MGHDK and SYGVNS. V was trimmed by 4 bases and J by 1 base, leaving 8 bases between them. The CDR3 covers 13 residues. CDR3 DNA sequence: TGTGCCAGCAGTGCGGCAGGGTCCTACGAGCAGTACTTC. Translated, it gives CASSAAGSYEQYF.

The chain combines TRBV5-4 with TRBJ1-1, with D unclear. Trimming took 3 bases from V and 4 from J, leaving 16 bases between them. The germline V gene encodes CDR1 SGHNT and CDR2 YYREEE (reference sequence). CDR3 length: 15 amino acids. CDR3 DNA sequence: TGTGCCAGCAGCTCGCACGGACGGGAATTCACTGAAGCTTTCTTT. This sequence encodes CASSSHGREFTEAFF.

The gene calls are TRBV24-1 and TRBJ1-1; 8 bases fit TRBD1. Germline loops: CDR1 KGHDR, CDR2 SFDVKD. Trimming at V came to 2 bases and at J to 7 bases, leaving 20 bases not matched to a gene. This CDR3 comprises 19 residues. CDR3 DNA: TGTGCCACCAGTGATTCCGCAAATAGGACAGGGATCACTCAAGGTGAAGCTTTCTTT. Translating gives CATSDSANRTGITQGEAFF.

The genes are TRBV6-6 and TRBJ2-7, with D possibly TRBD1 on 5 matching bases. V was shortened by 0 bases and J by 2 bases, with 8 bases between the two germline ends. In germline, CDR1 is MNHNY, CDR2 SVGAGI (reference sequence). This CDR3 is 14 amino acids long. The CDR3: CASSYSQGTYEQYF. CDR3 bases: TGTGCCAGCAGTTACTCGCAGGGAACCTACGAGCAGTACTTC.

The chain's CDR3 is CASSLVGADYGYTF. Here the CDR3 DNA reads TGTGCCAGCAGCTTAGTTGGGGCAGATTATGGCTACACCTTC. The genes are TRBV7-9 and TRBJ1-2; possible D gene TRBD1, 5 bases. V was cut by 1 base and J by 5 bases, with 11 bases left in between. The CDR3 runs to 14 residues. CDR1 is SEHNR, CDR2 FQNEAQ, per germline (reference sequence).

This chain uses TRBV5-1 with TRBJ2-7; maybe TRBD2 (6 bases). V was shortened by 4 bases and J by 7 bases, with 15 bases between the two germline ends. The CDR3 spans 13 residues. In germline, CDR1 is SGHRS, CDR2 YFSETQ. In DNA form, the CDR3 reads TGCGCCAGCAGCCCTCCCGGGGCGGGGGAGCAGTACTTC. It specifies CASSPPGAGEQYF.

The DNA of the CDR3 is TGTGCCAGCAGCTGGACAGGCAATAGCAATCAGCCCCAGCATTTT. Encoded protein: CASSWTGNSNQPQHF. The chain links TRBV6-2 or TRBV6-3 to TRBJ1-5, with 7 bases fitting TRBD1. The CDR3 sequence is 15 residues long. J gave up 0 bases and V 6 bases, and 5 bases lay outside the gene matches. Germline V gene sequence: CDR1 MNHEY, CDR2 SVGEGT.

The chain recombines TRBV5-1 with TRBJ2-2; D not resolved. Between the trimmed V and J ends, which lost 2 bases and 2 bases, there was a span of 10 bases. This CDR3 contains 15 residues. Germline CDR1 SGHRS, CDR2 YFSETQ. The CDR3 sequence: CASSLGDPNTGELFF. The CDR3 DNA sequence: TGCGCCAGCAGCTTAGGAGACCCTAACACCGGGGAGCTGTTTTTT.

V is TRBV4-2 and J is TRBJ1-6; TRBD1 aligns across 7 bases. With 4 bases clipped from V and 8 bases from J, the junction kept 8 bases outside the gene matches. Germline V gene sequence: CDR1 LGHNA, CDR2 YNFKEQ. The length of the CDR3 is 15 residues. CDR3 nucleotides: TGTGCCAGCAGCCCCAGACAGGGAGAAGATTCACCCCTCCACTTT. This gives the protein CASSPRQGEDSPLHF.

The V call is TRBV4-3, the J call TRBJ2-3; tentatively, D is TRBD1 (6 bases). CDR1 LGHNA and CDR2 YSLEER come from the germline V gene. CDR3 size: 16 residues. Trimming removed 3 bases at V and 2 bases at J, with 15 bases between. The CDR3 sequence: CASSQARDIPTDTQYF. The CDR3 DNA reads as TGCGCCAGCAGCCAGGCCCGGGACATCCCCACAGATACGCAGTATTTT.

The DNA of the CDR3 is TGCGCCAGCAGTGAGAGCAATCACTTGAACACTGAAGCTTTCTTT. Its protein product is CASSESNHLNTEAFF. This chain connects TRBV10-2 to TRBJ1-1; the D is unclear. Germline CDR1 is WSHSY and CDR2 is SAAADI. CDR3 length: 15 residues. V gave up 2 bases and J gave up 0 bases, with 10 bases separating them.

V is TRBV11-3 and J is TRBJ1-6; 7 bases fit TRBD1. Germline V lookup: CDR1 SGHNT, CDR2 YENEEA. This CDR3 is 15 amino acids long. The CDR3 DNA follows: TGTGCAAAGCGAACGACAGGGTTTAGGCATTCACCCCTCCACTTT. It specifies CAKRTTGFRHSPLHF. The full variable domain, in which reference TRBV11-3 and TRBJ1-6 provide the parts outside the CDR3, is EAGVVQSPRYKIIEKKQPVAFWCNPISGHNTLYWYLQNLGQGPELLIRYENEEAVDDSQLPKDRFSAERLKGVDSTLKIQPAELGDSAVYLCAKRTTGFRHSPLHFGNGTRLTVT.